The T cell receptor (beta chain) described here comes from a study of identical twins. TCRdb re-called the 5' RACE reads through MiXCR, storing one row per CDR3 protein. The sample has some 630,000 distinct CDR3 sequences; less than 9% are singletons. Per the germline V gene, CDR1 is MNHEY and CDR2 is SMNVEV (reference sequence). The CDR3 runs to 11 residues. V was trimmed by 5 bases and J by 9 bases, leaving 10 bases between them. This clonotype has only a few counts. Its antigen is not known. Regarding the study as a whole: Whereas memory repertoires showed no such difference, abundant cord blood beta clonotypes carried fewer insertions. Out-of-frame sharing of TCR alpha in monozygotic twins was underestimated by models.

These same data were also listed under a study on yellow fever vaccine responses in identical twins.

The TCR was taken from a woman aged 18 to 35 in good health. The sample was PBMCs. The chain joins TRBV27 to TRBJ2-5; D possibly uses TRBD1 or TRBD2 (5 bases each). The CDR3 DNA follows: TGTGCCAGCAGTGCCGGGGCGGCCCAGTACTTC. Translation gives CASSAGAAQYF.